The 4 T cell receptor beta chains below come from one sample, sequenced in a study of identical twins. One entry per CDR3 protein results from TCRdb running MiXCR on the 5' RACE reads. The sample carries 350,000 to 500,000 distinct CDR3 sequences, around 18% recorded once. The sequenced material came from naive T cells sorted from blood. Every receptor here comes from a man aged 50-60 years in good health.

V usage is TRBV21-1 and J usage is TRBJ2-1; TRBD1 is taken as the D call from the table, unchecked against the DNA. TRBV21-1 is listed as a pseudogene. The CDR3 runs to 15 residues. The CDR3 nucleotides are TGTGCCAGCATAACCGGGACAGGGGGCAGGGGTGAGCAGTTCTTC. Protein product: CASITGTGGRGEQFF.

The chain combines TRBV19 with TRBJ2-7; tentatively, D is TRBD2 (5 bases). Trimming pared 3 bases from V and 4 bases from J, leaving 10 bases between. This CDR3 is built from 13 residues. Looked up from germline, CDR1 is LNHDA and CDR2 is SQIVND (reference sequence). The CDR3 protein is CASSISGSYEQYF. CDR3 DNA: TGTGCCAGTAGTATCAGCGGATCTTACGAGCAGTACTTC.

The chain is built from TRBV15 and TRBJ2-6, with TRBD1 matching 7 bases. The germline V gene encodes CDR1 LNHNV and CDR2 YYDKDF (reference sequence). This CDR3 is 18 amino acids long. The junction had 5 bases not matched to a gene; V was cut back by 0 bases and J by 0 bases. The CDR3: CATSRETGFLSGANVLTF. In nucleotides, the CDR3 is TGTGCCACCAGCAGAGAGACAGGGTTCCTCTCTGGGGCCAACGTCCTGACTTTC. The full variable domain, with the rest looked up from reference TRBV15 and TRBJ2-6, is DAMVIQNPRYQVTQFGKPVTLSCSQTLNHNVMYWYQQKSSQAPKLLFHYYDKDFNNEADTPDNFQSRRPNTSFCFLDIRSPGLGDTAMYLCATSRETGFLSGANVLTFGAGSRLTVL.

Concerning this clonotype itself: One end of the junction does not line up with germline, which may come from a read error. This chain joins TRBV28 and TRBJ1-5; 7 positions agree with TRBD1. The CDR3 has 15 amino acids. The germline V gene encodes CDR1 MDHEN and CDR2 SYDVKM. CDR3 loop: CASSLWGDRNQPQHF. CDR3 coding DNA: TGTGCCAGCAGTCTATGGGGGGACAGAAATCAGCCCCAGCATTTT.